This TCR beta chain originates from a study of ipilimumab plus nivolumab after autologous stem cell transplantation. Study information: Patients received a median of roughly five ipilimumab and roughly eight nivolumab doses. DLBCL patients had primary refractory or relapsed disease.

Method: immunoSEQ multiplex PCR; TCRdb's copy keeps in-frame clones and lacks some. Among approximately 80,000 clones listed, 83% were seen once. CDR1 and CDR2 (germline): SEHNR, FQNEAQ (reference sequence). The CDR3 extends over 13 amino acids. Deletions cut 5 bases from V and 7 bases from J, with 13 bases between. Starting 14 to 28 days after autologous transplant, ipilimumab 1 mg/kg was given. The sequence came from a male donor with diffuse large B-cell lymphoma. This chain uses TRBV7-9 with TRBJ2-3, with D maybe TRBD2 (5 bases). Here the sequenced sample was PBMCs, taken in a trial of ipilimumab plus nivolumab as post-transplant consolidation. In DNA form, the CDR3 reads TGTGCCAGCAGCCAGGTAACCGGGAATACGCAGTATTTT. This sequence encodes CASSQVTGNTQYF.